A single sample is the source of the 26 T cell receptor beta chains below, sequenced in a study of T cells in localized non-small cell lung cancer. Measured with immunoSEQ multiplex PCR; TCRdb has only the in-frame clones, and not every one. This table has roughly 70,000 clones, 70% to 90% appearing once. The source material was peripheral blood, sampled before any cancer treatment. Receptors were obtained from a male donor older than 55 with stage III squamous cell lung carcinoma.

CDR3 nucleotides: TGTGCCAGCAGCGCCGGTGCATGGGATACGCAGTATTTT. This gives the protein CASSAGAWDTQYF. The rearrangement links TRBV6-4 to TRBJ2-3; D remains unclear. CDR1 MRHNA and CDR2 SNTAGT come from the germline V gene. Trimming left V 6 bases short and J 6 bases short, with 13 bases between. The CDR3 is made up of 13 amino acids.

This clone has only a few counts. The chain joins TRBV7-8 to TRBJ2-5; 8 bases are a match to TRBD2. This CDR3 has 15 residues. The ends lost 1 base at V and 5 bases at J; junction bases unmatched: 6. Germline CDR1 reads SGHVS; CDR2 reads FQNEAQ. CDR3 loop: CASSLDGGAWETQYF. The CDR3 DNA sequence: TGTGCCAGCAGCTTAGACGGGGGGGCCTGGGAGACCCAGTACTTC.

This chain joins TRBV4-3 and TRBJ1-4, with D maybe TRBD1 (6 bases). Germline loops: CDR1 LGHNA, CDR2 YSLEER. This CDR3 is 15 amino acids long. The V end was cut by 3 bases, the J end by 6 bases, with 14 bases between. The CDR3 coding sequence is TGCGCCAGCAGCCATGATACAGGGTCGGATGAAAAACTGTTTTTT. Protein product: CASSHDTGSDEKLFF.

This clone appeared once. The rearrangement uses TRBV5-4 and TRBJ2-7; TRBD2 aligns across 10 bases. The length of the CDR3 is 17 residues. Germline values: CDR1 SGHNT, CDR2 YYREEE (reference sequence). The J segment lost 0 bases and the V segment lost 3 bases, leaving 9 bases of the junction unmatched. As DNA, the CDR3 is TGTGCCAGCAGCTCCGCTCCACTAGCGGGGAACTCCTACGAGCAGTACTTC. Protein: CASSSAPLAGNSYEQYF.

The rearrangement uses TRBV7-3 and TRBJ2-3, with TRBD2 matching 8 bases. The V and J ends lost 5 bases and 3 bases, in that order; junction bases with no gene match: 1. Per the germline V gene, CDR1 is SGHTA and CDR2 is FQGTGA. CDR3 length: 13 residues. The CDR3 DNA reads as TGTGCCAGCAGCCCGGGGGGGACAGATACGCAGTATTTT. Protein: CASSPGGTDTQYF.

V usage is TRBV13 and J usage is TRBJ1-6; TRBD1 aligns across 7 bases. In germline, CDR1 is PRHDT, CDR2 FYEKMQ (reference sequence). The CDR3 contains 16 residues. With 1 base clipped from V and 6 bases from J, the junction kept 6 bases outside the gene matches. CDR3 in amino acids: CASSLEGARGNSPLHF. The CDR3 bases are TGTGCCAGCAGCTTAGAGGGGGCCAGGGGTAATTCACCCCTCCACTTT.

CDR3 amino acids: CASSENGNSPLHF. In DNA form, the CDR3 reads TGTGCCAGCAGTGAAAACGGGAACTCACCCCTCCACTTT. V gene TRBV2 combines with J gene TRBJ1-6; no firm D call. Looked up from germline, CDR1 is SNHLY and CDR2 is FYNNEI. Trimming shortened V by 2 bases and J by 10 bases, and 9 bases separated the two germline ends. CDR3 size: 13 residues. The variable domain in full, with the rest retrieved from reference TRBV2 and TRBJ1-6, is EPEVTQTPSHQVTQMGQEVILRCVPISNHLYFYWYRQILGQKVEFLVSFYNNEISEKSEIFDDQFSVERPDGSNFTLKIRSTKLEDSAMYFCASSENGNSPLHFGNGTRLTVT.

A single count supports this clone. This rearrangement joins TRBV4-2 to TRBJ1-5, with D possibly being TRBD1 (5 bases). The ends were cut back, 2 bases at V and 6 bases at J, with 14 bases in the middle. CDR3 size: 15 residues. CDR1 and CDR2 (germline): LGHNA, YNFKEQ. CDR3 in amino acids: CASSQNPGFTQPQHF. The CDR3 DNA is TGTGCCAGCAGCCAAAACCCAGGGTTTACTCAGCCCCAGCATTTT.

The chain joins TRBV19 to TRBJ2-1; 10 positions agree with TRBD2. The CDR3 is made up of 15 amino acids. Germline V gene data show CDR1 as LNHDA and CDR2 as SQIVND (reference sequence). V was pared by 6 bases and J by 0 bases, with 2 bases of the junction left unmatched. The chain's CDR3 is CASRLAGGSYNEQFF. The CDR3 DNA reads TGTGCCAGTAGATTAGCGGGGGGCTCCTACAATGAGCAGTTCTTC.

This clone occurred once. The chain carries TRBV29-1 and TRBJ2-7, with D uncertain. CDR1 is SQVTM and CDR2 is ANQGSEA in the germline V gene. V lost 5 bases to trimming and J lost 2 bases, with 10 bases between them. The CDR3 loop spans 12 amino acids. CDR3 protein: CSVQGQTYEQYF. CDR3 nucleotide sequence: TGCAGCGTTCAAGGGCAAACCTACGAGCAGTACTTC.

J is TRBJ2-1 and V is TRBV4-2, with 8 positions matching TRBD2. Looked up from germline, CDR1 is LGHNA and CDR2 is YNFKEQ. Trimming at V came to 0 bases and at J to 9 bases, leaving 10 bases not matched to a gene. CDR3 length: 16 residues. In DNA form, the CDR3 reads TGTGCCAGCAGCCAAGATCGGGGGGGGCCTTTAGGTGAGCAGTTCTTC. Protein sequence: CASSQDRGGPLGEQFF.

This chain joins TRBV2 and TRBJ2-3, with D possibly matching TRBD1 (5 bases). The CDR3 is 13 amino acids. In germline, CDR1 is SNHLY, CDR2 FYNNEI. V was pared by 7 bases and J by 0 bases, with 8 bases between. The chain's CDR3 is CASNRFSTDTQYF. CDR3 DNA: TGTGCCAGCAACAGGTTTAGCACAGATACGCAGTATTTT.

V gene TRBV5-6 combines with J gene TRBJ2-4; D is unclear. The V end lost 3 bases, the J end lost 2 bases, and 9 bases lay between the germline ends. This CDR3 spans 14 amino acids. Germline CDR1 and CDR2: SGHDT and YYEEEE. CDR3 protein: CASSYSGSKNIQYF. The CDR3, as DNA: TGTGCCAGCAGCTACAGTGGTTCCAAAAACATTCAGTACTTC. Full variable domain (outside the CDR3, taken from reference TRBV5-6 and TRBJ2-4): DAGVTQSPTHLIKTRGQQVTLRCSPKSGHDTVSWYQQALGQGPQFIFQYYEEEERQRGNFPDRFSGHQFPNYSSELNVNALLLGDSALYLCASSYSGSKNIQYFGAGTRLSVL.

This clone came up once. The CDR3 here is CASSINGGNYGYTF. CDR3 DNA: TGTGCCAGTAGTATCAATGGAGGGAACTATGGCTACACCTTC. The chain is built from TRBV19 and TRBJ1-2; D gene ambiguous. Per germline, CDR1 LNHDA and CDR2 SQIVND (reference sequence). V gave up 3 bases and J gave up 2 bases, with 10 bases separating them. This CDR3 has 14 residues.

This clone was picked up one time. The chain is built from TRBV7-8 and TRBJ2-7, with 7 nucleotides matching TRBD2. The CDR3 spans 14 residues. V lost 5 bases and J lost 3; bases outside the gene matches: 7. Germline V gene data show CDR1 as SGHVS and CDR2 as FQNEAQ. CDR3 sequence reads: CASSPAGVVYEQYV. The CDR3 nucleotides read TGTGCCAGCAGCCCCGCGGGAGTAGTCTACGAGCAGTACGTC.

In this sample, this clone turned up once. This chain joins TRBV7-2 and TRBJ2-2; no definite D call. The CDR3 is 13 residues long. The V and J ends lost 6 bases and 2 bases respectively, with 7 bases between them. Germline V CDR1 and CDR2: SGHTA, FQGNSA. CDR3: CASRVRNTGELFF. The CDR3, as DNA: TGTGCCAGCAGGGTGCGTAACACCGGGGAGCTGTTTTTT.

This chain connects TRBV28 to TRBJ1-5; tentative D call: TRBD1 (5 bases). The germline gives CDR1 MDHEN, CDR2 SYDVKM. The CDR3 has 15 amino acids. V was pared by 6 bases and J by 6 bases, with 18 bases between. CDR3 nucleotides: TGTGCCAGCAGCCCTACTCCAGGGACTGGTCAGCCCCAGCATTTT. Protein product: CASSPTPGTGQPQHF. Based on the CDR3 plus reference TRBV28 and TRBJ1-5, the full variable domain is DVKVTQSSRYLVKRTGEKVFLECVQDMDHENMFWYRQDPGLGLRLIYFSYDVKMKEKGDIPEGYSVSREKKERFSLILESASTNQTSMYLCASSPTPGTGQPQHFGDGTRLSIL.

The chain has TRBV4-1 and TRBJ2-4, with D possibly TRBD1 on 6 matching bases. The V gene's germline CDR1 is MGHRA and CDR2 YSYEKL. The CDR3 is made up of 17 amino acids. The ends were cut back, 0 bases at V and 3 bases at J, with 15 bases in the middle. The CDR3 DNA sequence: TGCGCCAGCAGCCAAGAGAGTAGGGGGAACGGCAAAAACATTCAGTACTTC. Its translation is CASSQESRGNGKNIQYF.

The sample holds one count of this clone. This chain joins TRBV6-6 and TRBJ2-3; TRBD1 agrees at 9 bases. The J segment lost 2 bases and the V segment lost 6 bases, leaving 9 bases of the junction unmatched. The CDR3 extends over 16 amino acids. Germline values: CDR1 MNHNY, CDR2 SVGAGI (reference sequence). The CDR3 region has the DNA TGTGCCAGCAGCTCTTCCGGGACAGGGACCACAGATACGCAGTATTTT. It specifies CASSSSGTGTTDTQYF.

V gene TRBV4-1 combines with J gene TRBJ2-1; 9 bases are a match to TRBD2. The CDR3 sequence is 14 residues long. Germline V gene data show CDR1 as MGHRA and CDR2 as YSYEKL. Trimming removed 4 bases from V and 5 bases from J; junction bases left unmatched: 3. DNA for the CDR3: TGCGCCAGCAGCCCTCAGCGGGGGGACAATGAGCAGTTCTTC. Amino acid sequence: CASSPQRGDNEQFF.

This sequence joins TRBV14 and TRBJ1-5, with D maybe TRBD1 (6 bases). Trimming left V 1 base short and J 7 bases short, with 11 bases between. CDR3 length equals 14 residues. CDR1 SGHDN and CDR2 FVKESK come from the germline V gene. This CDR3 is CASSQGGLGQPQHF. The CDR3 coding sequence is TGTGCCAGCAGCCAAGGGGGGCTGGGGCAGCCCCAGCATTTT.

The chain combines TRBV29-1 with TRBJ1-2; 7 nucleotides agree with TRBD1. The CDR3 runs 12 residues. V dropped 6 bases and J dropped 5; count of bases not matched to a gene: 6. Germline CDR1 reads SQVTM; CDR2 reads ANQGSEA. The CDR3 coding sequence is TGCAGCGTGGAACAGGGGTTTTATGGCTACACCTTC. Protein sequence: CSVEQGFYGYTF. The full variable domain, its missing parts supplied by reference TRBV29-1 and TRBJ1-2, is SAVISQKPSRDICQRGTSLTIQCQVDSQVTMMFWYRQQPGQSLTLIATANQGSEATYESGFVIDKFPISRPNLTFSTLTVSNMSPEDSSIYLCSVEQGFYGYTFGSGTRLTVV.

This chain uses TRBV5-1 with TRBJ2-1; D possibly uses TRBD1 or TRBD2 (5 bases each). CDR1 is SGHRS, CDR2 YFSETQ, per germline. The CDR3 has 16 residues. V was trimmed by 2 bases and J by 0 bases, leaving 12 bases between them. The CDR3 DNA reads TGCGCCAGCAGCTTAATGGGGGAAAGCTCCTACAATGAGCAGTTCTTC. Residues: CASSLMGESSYNEQFF.

This chain connects TRBV5-1 to TRBJ2-2; TRBD2 agrees at 7 bases. There are 14 residues in the CDR3. Trimming removed 1 base from V and 5 bases from J; junction bases left unmatched: 2. Germline CDR1 is SGHRS and CDR2 is YFSETQ. The DNA for the CDR3 is TGCGCCAGCAGCTTGACTAGCGTGACCGGGGAGCTGTTTTTT. Its protein is CASSLTSVTGELFF.

This chain links TRBV9 with TRBJ1-2, with TRBD1 identical over 7 bases. Germline CDR1 and CDR2: SGDLS and YYNGEE. V lost 7 bases, J lost 0 bases, and 3 bases stayed unmatched. The CDR3 runs to 13 residues. The CDR3 DNA reads TGTGCCAGCGGGGGGACAGCTAACTATGGCTACACCTTC. Translating it yields CASGGTANYGYTF.

This sequence joins TRBV7-8 and TRBJ1-2; maybe TRBD1 (6 bases). Per germline, CDR1 SGHVS and CDR2 FQNEAQ. V was pared by 3 bases and J by 4 bases, with 12 bases between. The CDR3 totals 14 residues. CDR3 nucleotides: TGTGCCAGCAGCTTCCAAGGGGGGGGCTATGGCTACACCTTC. Translation: CASSFQGGGYGYTF.